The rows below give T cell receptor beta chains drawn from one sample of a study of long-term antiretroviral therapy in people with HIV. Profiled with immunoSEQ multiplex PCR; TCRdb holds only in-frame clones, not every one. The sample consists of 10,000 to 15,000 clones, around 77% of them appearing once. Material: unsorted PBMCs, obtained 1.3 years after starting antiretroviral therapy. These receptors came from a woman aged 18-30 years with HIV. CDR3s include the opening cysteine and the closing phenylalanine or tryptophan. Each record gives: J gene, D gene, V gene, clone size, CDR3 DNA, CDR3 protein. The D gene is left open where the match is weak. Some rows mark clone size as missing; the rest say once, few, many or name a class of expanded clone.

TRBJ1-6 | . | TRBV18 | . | TGTGCCAGCTCTCTCGGCCCAAGCGGCAATTCACCCCTCCACTTT | CASSLGPSGNSPLHF
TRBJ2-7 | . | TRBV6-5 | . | TGTGCCAGCAGTTACACGTTAGCTGAGTACGAGCAGTACTTC | CASSYTLAEYEQYF
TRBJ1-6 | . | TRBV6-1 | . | TGTGCCAGCAGTCAAGACAAGAGCTCCTATAATTCACCCCTCCACTTT | CASSQDKSSYNSPLHF
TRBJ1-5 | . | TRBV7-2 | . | TGTGCCAGCAGCCCAAGGGTCTTTACTCGCAATCAGCCCCAGCATTTT | CASSPRVFTRNQPQHF
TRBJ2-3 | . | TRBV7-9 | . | TGTGCCAGCAGCCCGCCTCCGAGGGTTAACACAGATACGCAGTATTTT | CASSPPPRVNTDTQYF
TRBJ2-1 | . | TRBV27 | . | TGTGCCAGCAGTTCGGGACTCCCCTCCTACAATGAGCAGTTCTTC | CASSSGLPSYNEQFF
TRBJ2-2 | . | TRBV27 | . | TGTGCCAGCAGTATCCGGAGAAACGCCGGGGAGCTGTTTTTT | CASSIRRNAGELFF
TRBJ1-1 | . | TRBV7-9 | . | TGTGCCAGCAGCTTAGACGCCGGTACTGAAGCTTTCTTT | CASSLDAGTEAFF
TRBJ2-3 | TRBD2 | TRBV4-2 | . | TGTGCCAGCAGCCAACTAGCGGGATTCACAGATACGCAGTATTTT | CASSQLAGFTDTQYF
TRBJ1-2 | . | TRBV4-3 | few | TGCGCCAGCAGCCGTTATACAGGGAATTCGGAGGGCTACACCTTC | CASSRYTGNSEGYTF
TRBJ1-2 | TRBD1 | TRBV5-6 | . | TGTGCCAGCAGCTTGGAGTTCGCAGGGACAGAGTATGGCTACACCTTC | CASSLEFAGTEYGYTF
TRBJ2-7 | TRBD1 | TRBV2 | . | TGTGCCAGCAGTATCCAGGGGGCCTTCTACGAGCAGTACTTC | CASSIQGAFYEQYF
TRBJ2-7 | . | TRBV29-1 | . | TGCAGCTCAGGTAGCGGAGAGGGCTACGAGCAGTACTTC | CSSGSGEGYEQYF
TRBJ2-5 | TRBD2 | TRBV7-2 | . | TGTGCCAGCAGCTTAAGGACTAGCGGGGGCCGGAGGGGAGAGACCCAGTACTTC | CASSLRTSGGRRGETQYF
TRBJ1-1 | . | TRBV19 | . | TGTGCCAGTAGTATTTCTCAGGGTGTCGCTGAAGCTTTCTTT | CASSISQGVAEAFF
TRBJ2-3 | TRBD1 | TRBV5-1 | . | TGCGCCAGCAGCTTCGCGGGACAGGGATCTAGCGGCACAGATACGCAGTATTTT | CASSFAGQGSSGTDTQYF
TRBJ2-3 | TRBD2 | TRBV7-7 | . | TGTGCCAGCAGCTTTGCGGGGGACACAGATACGCAGTATTTT | CASSFAGDTDTQYF